The 5 T cell receptor beta chains given below trace back to one sample, sequenced in a study of CD8+CD57+ T cells in acquired aplastic anemia. Profiling of TCR beta VDJ combinations and CDR3 sequences used genomic DNA as template. One entry per CDR3 protein, called by TCRdb with MiXCR from the reads. The repertoire holds about 180,000 distinct CDR3 sequences, almost 50% seen once, with 13% in the top ten. Previously, flow cytometry had revealed CD8+CD57+ cell expansion in the patients chosen for sequencing. Material for sequencing was sorted CD4+, CD8+, or CD8+CD57+ T cells (not recorded which) from PBMCs. All receptors come from a human donor with aplastic anemia.

The gene calls are TRBV29-1 and TRBJ2-7; D perhaps matches TRBD1 (5 bases). The CDR3 consists of 14 residues. Looked up from germline, CDR1 is SQVTM and CDR2 is ANQGSEA. V lost 6 bases to trimming and J lost 7 bases, with 22 bases between them. CDR3 amino acids: CSVMGQAIPREQYF. In nucleotides, the CDR3 is TGCAGCGTCATGGGGCAAGCTATACCGAGAGAGCAGTACTTC.

This clonotype was detected ten times or more. This chain joins TRBV6-1 and TRBJ1-5, with D unclear. V was pared by 2 bases and J by 3 bases, with 11 bases between. CDR3 length: 15 residues. The V gene's germline CDR1 is MNHNS and CDR2 SASEGT. The CDR3 protein is CASSEFGGLNQPQHF. The CDR3, as DNA: TGTGCCAGCAGTGAATTCGGCGGCCTCAATCAGCCCCAGCATTTT.

The rearrangement joins TRBV7-9 to TRBJ1-6, with a tentative D call TRBD1 (5 bases). Trimming cost V 9 bases and J 7 bases, with 13 bases left between them. The CDR3 covers 13 residues. In germline, CDR1 is SEHNR, CDR2 FQNEAQ (reference sequence). CDR3 sequence: CASCGTGNSPLHF. CDR3 sequence (DNA): TGTGCCAGTTGTGGGACGGGAAATTCACCCCTCCACTTT.

This chain uses TRBV7-8 with TRBJ1-4, with TRBD1 as a possible D gene (6 bases). Trimming cost V 6 bases and J 5 bases, with 7 bases left between them. Per germline, CDR1 SGHVS and CDR2 FQNEAQ. CDR3 size: 12 residues. In nucleotides, the CDR3 is TGTGCCAGCAGAGGGGGGAATGAAAAACTGTTTTTT. Translated, it gives CASRGGNEKLFF.

The chain uses TRBV20-1 and TRBJ2-1; 9 positions match TRBD1. Germline assignment: CDR1 DFQATT and CDR2 SNEGSKA (reference sequence). The V gene end was trimmed by 1 base and the J gene end by 8 bases; junction bases not matched to a gene: 3. The CDR3 runs 13 residues. The chain's CDR3 is CSARVTGGHEQFF. CDR3 coding DNA: TGCAGTGCTAGAGTGACAGGGGGTCATGAGCAGTTCTTC.